One and the same sample provided the 9 T cell receptor beta chains below, sequenced in a study of CD8 T cells in Susac syndrome. When the RNA was reverse transcribed, random hexamers were used with an input of roughly 0.45 to 1 ug. Each CDR3 protein is one row after TCRdb ran MiXCR on the immunoSEQ multiplex PCR reads. The top ten hold around 0.2% of the sample, which has around 270,000 distinct CDR3 sequences, around 89% seen once. The sequenced sample was CD8+ T cells from PBMCs. The receptors come from a human donor with multiple sclerosis.

The table lists this clonotype with a few counts. The J gene is TRBJ1-1, the V gene TRBV6-1; 7 bases align to TRBD1. The CDR3 loop spans 11 amino acids. Per the germline V gene, CDR1 is MNHNS and CDR2 is SASEGT. Unmatched junction bases numbered 3, after V lost 6 bases and J lost 8 bases. This CDR3 is CASRAGQEAFF. CDR3 in DNA: TGTGCCAGCAGGGCGGGACAGGAAGCTTTCTTT.

The chain recombines TRBV28 with TRBJ1-4; the match to TRBD1 covers 12 bases. Germline assignment: CDR1 MDHEN and CDR2 SYDVKM. This CDR3 is built from 17 residues. V lost 3 bases and J lost 8; bases outside the gene matches: 10. This CDR3 reads CASSFRDRGLLGEKLFF. Written as DNA, the CDR3 is TGTGCCAGCAGTTTCCGGGACAGGGGGCTCTTAGGGGAAAAACTGTTTTTT.

This chain joins TRBV10-3 and TRBJ2-7; D is unclear. CDR3 length: 14 amino acids. V lost 0 bases, J lost 6 bases, and 12 bases lay in between. CDR1 is ENHRY and CDR2 is SYGVKD in the germline V gene. CDR3 amino acids: CAISESTGSGEQYF. The CDR3 coding sequence is TGTGCCATCAGTGAGTCAACCGGTTCGGGCGAGCAGTACTTC.

The CDR3 sequence is CSVEDRGNSYNEQFF. The CDR3 region has the DNA TGCAGCGTTGAAGATCGGGGGAACTCCTACAATGAGCAGTTCTTC. The chain recombines TRBV29-1 with TRBJ2-1, with a weak D call TRBD2 (6 bases). Germline CDR1 SQVTM, CDR2 ANQGSEA. The CDR3 has 15 amino acids. V was shortened by 0 bases and J by 0 bases, with 9 bases between the two germline ends.

The rearrangement joins TRBV12-3 or TRBV12-4 to TRBJ2-1; D is unresolved. Deletions cut 6 bases from V and 9 bases from J, with 12 bases between. The CDR3 loop spans 12 amino acids. Here the CDR3 reads CASSHSVAEQFF. As DNA, the CDR3 is TGTGCCAGCAGCCACAGCGTCGCTGAGCAGTTCTTC.

The CDR3 DNA reads TGTGCCAGCAGCTATCAGACTAGCGGGATAAAGAGCTCCTACGAGCAGTACTTC. Translated, it gives CASSYQTSGIKSSYEQYF. The V call is TRBV7-2, the J call TRBJ2-7; 11 bases are shared with TRBD2. CDR3 length equals 18 residues. Trimming at V came to 4 bases and at J to 0 bases, leaving 11 bases not matched to a gene. CDR1 is SGHTA, CDR2 FQGNSA, per germline.

V gene TRBV5-1 combines with J gene TRBJ2-6, with 7 positions matching TRBD1. V shed 1 base, J shed 1 base, and the junction held 5 bases outside the gene matches. The CDR3 runs to 17 residues. Germline assignment: CDR1 SGHRS and CDR2 YFSETQ. This chain's CDR3 is CASSLYRGFSGANVLTF. For the CDR3, the DNA is TGCGCCAGCAGCTTGTACAGGGGATTTTCTGGGGCCAACGTCCTGACTTTC.

The chain employs TRBV14 and TRBJ2-7; maybe TRBD1 (6 bases). This CDR3 is 15 amino acids long. V lost 3 bases and J lost 2, with 14 bases in between. The V gene's germline CDR1 is SGHDN and CDR2 FVKESK. The DNA for the CDR3 is TGTGCCAGCAGCCACGGACGGACAGACCCCTACGAGCAGTACTTC. Its protein product is CASSHGRTDPYEQYF.

The DNA of the CDR3 is TGCAGCGTCATGATCCCCACTAACTATGGCTACACCTTC. Amino acids: CSVMIPTNYGYTF. V is TRBV29-1 and J is TRBJ1-2; D gene uncertain. V shed 6 bases and J shed 0 bases, with 11 bases lying between them. The CDR3 length is 13 residues. Germline V gene lookup returns CDR1 SQVTM and CDR2 ANQGSEA.